Listed here are 30 T cell receptor beta chains from one sample, sequenced in a study of blood T cell repertoires in COVID-19. TCRdb's copy holds only in-frame clones and misses some; the assay was immunoSEQ multiplex PCR. The sample yields 210,000 or so clones, about 90% seen once. Sequenced sample: peripheral blood. The receptors stem from a man between 18 and 29 years old with active or convalescent COVID-19.

The V call is TRBV15, the J call TRBJ2-1, with a possible D match to TRBD1 (8 bases). CDR1 is LNHNV, CDR2 YYDKDF, per germline (reference sequence). The CDR3 is 18 amino acids. Trimming took 3 bases from V and 3 from J, leaving 21 bases between them. The DNA for the CDR3 is TGTGCCACCAGCAGGGGAGGACAGGGAGGGATTATCTACAATGAGCAGTTCTTC. It encodes CATSRGGQGGIIYNEQFF. The full variable domain, its missing parts supplied by reference TRBV15 and TRBJ2-1, is DAMVIQNPRYQVTQFGKPVTLSCSQTLNHNVMYWYQQKSSQAPKLLFHYYDKDFNNEADTPDNFQSRRPNTSFCFLDIRSPGLGDTAMYLCATSRGGQGGIIYNEQFFGPGTRLTVL.

V usage is TRBV30 and J usage is TRBJ2-1; maybe TRBD2 (6 bases). Germline loops: CDR1 GTSNPN, CDR2 SVGIG (reference sequence). V gave up 0 bases and J gave up 0 bases, with 18 bases separating them. The length of the CDR3 is 18 residues. The CDR3 here is CAWSVLGGKFASYNEQFF. The CDR3 DNA follows: TGTGCCTGGAGTGTACTGGGCGGGAAATTCGCCTCCTACAATGAGCAGTTCTTC.

The genes are TRBV5-4 and TRBJ2-7, with 7 bases aligning to TRBD2. The trim removed 3 bases at V and 2 bases at J, leaving 14 bases unmatched. Germline assignment: CDR1 SGHNT and CDR2 YYREEE (reference sequence). The CDR3 runs to 17 residues. This CDR3 is CASSSGGGAGLPYEQYF. In nucleotides, the CDR3 is TGTGCCAGCAGCTCGGGGGGTGGGGCAGGATTGCCCTACGAGCAGTACTTC.

The chain is built from TRBV9 and TRBJ1-1; D ambiguous. V lost 0 bases, J lost 4 bases, and 10 bases lay in between. The CDR3 covers 14 residues. Germline assignment: CDR1 SGDLS and CDR2 YYNGEE. CDR3 sequence: CASSVVEGGTEAFF. CDR3 nucleotides: TGTGCCAGCAGCGTAGTTGAGGGTGGCACTGAAGCTTTCTTT.

The chain has TRBV6-1 and TRBJ1-4, with TRBD1 matching 7 bases. The CDR3 length is 16 residues. V was pared by 2 bases and J by 8 bases, with 11 bases of the junction left unmatched. Germline lookup yields CDR1 MNHNS and CDR2 SASEGT. CDR3 DNA: TGTGCCAGCAGTGAAACCCGGACAGGCTTAAGCGAAAAACTGTTTTTT. It yields the protein CASSETRTGLSEKLFF.

The V and J genes are TRBV5-1 and TRBJ1-4; a weak D match, TRBD1 (5 bases). The CDR3 sequence is 14 residues long. CDR1 and CDR2 (germline): SGHRS, YFSETQ. V dropped 4 bases and J dropped 1 base, with 8 bases sitting between them. DNA of the CDR3: TGCGCCAGCAGCAGTCAGGGAACTAATGAAAAACTGTTTTTT. This translates into CASSSQGTNEKLFF.

This chain uses TRBV6-6 with TRBJ2-4; D is unclear. V gave up 2 bases and J gave up 13 bases, with 9 bases separating them. CDR3 length: 11 residues. CDR1 and CDR2 (germline): MNHNY, SVGAGI (reference sequence). CDR3 in DNA: TGTGCCAGCAGTTACGGGCAGGCCCAGTACTTC. Its protein product is CASSYGQAQYF.

The gene calls are TRBV4-2 and TRBJ1-4; TRBD1 matches 7 bases. The V gene end was trimmed by 4 bases and the J gene end by 6 bases; junction bases not matched to a gene: 5. CDR1 and CDR2 (germline): LGHNA, YNFKEQ. The CDR3 covers 14 residues. CDR3 in amino acids: CASSPGQADEKLFF. The CDR3 nucleotides are TGTGCCAGCAGCCCAGGACAGGCAGATGAAAAACTGTTTTTT.

Points on this clone: Compared with germline, one end of the junction differs, possibly owing to a read error. The chain is built from TRBV2 and TRBJ1-5; possibly TRBD1 for D (5 bases). There are 12 residues in the CDR3. Germline CDR1 reads SNHLY; CDR2 reads FYNNEI. CDR3 residues: CASSRDPPGGNF. The DNA of the CDR3 is TGTGCCAGCAGCCGGGACCCACCCGGCGGGAATTTT.

This clone showed up just once. The chain has TRBV6-6 and TRBJ2-1; 10 bases are a match to TRBD2. The CDR3 length is 15 residues. Losses at the gene ends were 0 bases for V and 9 bases for J; bases not matched to a gene: 5. Per the germline V gene, CDR1 is MNHNY and CDR2 is SVGAGI (reference sequence). CDR3 DNA sequence: TGTGCCAGCAGTTACTCGGGTAGCGGGAGGTCTGAGCAGTTCTTC. Translation: CASSYSGSGRSEQFF.

J is TRBJ1-2 and V is TRBV7-9, with D perhaps matching TRBD1 (6 bases). Germline lookup yields CDR1 SEHNR and CDR2 FQNEAQ (reference sequence). CDR3 size: 14 residues. V lost 2 bases to trimming and J lost 2 bases, with 9 bases between them. The CDR3 nucleotides read TGTGCCAGCAGCTTAAGCGGACAGAACTATGGCTACACCTTC. Translation gives CASSLSGQNYGYTF. Drawing the rest from reference TRBV7-9 and TRBJ1-2, the complete variable domain is DTGVSQNPRHKITKRGQNVTFRCDPISEHNRLYWYRQTLGQGPEFLTYFQNEAQLEKSRLLSDRFSAERPKGSFSTLEIQRTEQGDSAMYLCASSLSGQNYGYTFGSGTRLTVV.

The chain links TRBV9 to TRBJ2-6, with 8 bases that match TRBD2. Germline V lookup: CDR1 SGDLS, CDR2 YYNGEE. J lost 4 bases, V lost 4 bases, and 16 bases had no gene match. This CDR3 is 19 amino acids long. The CDR3 region has the DNA TGTGCCAGCAGCCTAGGTCCCGGGAGGGCCGCTGGGGGGGCCAACGTCCTGACTTTC. This gives the protein CASSLGPGRAAGGANVLTF.

V usage is TRBV27 and J usage is TRBJ1-3; tentative D call: TRBD1 (5 bases). Germline V gene lookup returns CDR1 MNHEY and CDR2 SMNVEV (reference sequence). The ends were cut back, 1 base at V and 8 bases at J, with 9 bases in the middle. This CDR3 has 13 residues. The CDR3 sequence is CASSLYGGDTIYF. The CDR3 DNA is TGTGCCAGCAGTTTATATGGGGGGGACACCATATATTTT.

The rearrangement joins TRBV11-2 to TRBJ2-2, with 7 bases aligning to TRBD2. This CDR3 comprises 14 residues. J lost 4 bases, V lost 3 bases, and 2 bases had no gene match. Germline-derived CDR1 and CDR2 are SGHAT and FQNNGV. The CDR3: CASSFWTSTGELFF. The CDR3 region has the DNA TGTGCCAGCAGCTTCTGGACTAGCACCGGGGAGCTGTTTTTT. The full variable domain, in which reference TRBV11-2 and TRBJ2-2 provide the parts outside the CDR3, is EAGVAQSPRYKIIEKRQSVAFWCNPISGHATLYWYQQILGQGPKLLIQFQNNGVVDDSQLPKDRFSAERLKGVDSTLKIQPAKLEDSAVYLCASSFWTSTGELFFGEGSRLTVL.

The chain employs TRBV5-8 and TRBJ2-7; TRBD2 agrees at 7 bases. This CDR3 has 16 amino acids. In germline, CDR1 is SGHTS, CDR2 YDEGEE. J lost 2 bases, V lost 0 bases, and 8 bases had no gene match. The DNA of the CDR3 is TGTGCCAGCAGCTTGGTGGTAGCGGGCAATCCCTACGAGCAGTACTTC. Protein sequence: CASSLVVAGNPYEQYF.

V and J are TRBV9 and TRBJ2-4; 8 nucleotides agree with TRBD1. Trimming took 3 bases from V and 0 from J; bases not matched to a gene: 14. The CDR3 spans 19 residues. Germline CDR1 reads SGDLS; CDR2 reads YYNGEE. Written as DNA, the CDR3 is TGTGCCAGCAGCGCTACAGGGGGAGGTTCGGAGGTAGCCAAAAACATTCAGTACTTC. Amino acid sequence: CASSATGGGSEVAKNIQYF.

This sequence joins TRBV9 and TRBJ2-2; the match to TRBD1 covers 8 bases. This CDR3 has 16 amino acids. J lost 0 bases, V lost 4 bases, and 5 bases had no gene match. The V gene's germline CDR1 is SGDLS and CDR2 YYNGEE. The CDR3 loop is CASSYTQGANTGELFF. The CDR3 bases are TGTGCCAGCAGCTATACACAGGGGGCGAACACCGGGGAGCTGTTTTTT.

V is TRBV2 and J is TRBJ2-2; possibly TRBD1 for D (6 bases). The V gene lost 8 bases and the J gene lost 4 bases, with 8 bases spanning the gap. This CDR3 has 12 residues. The germline V gene encodes CDR1 SNHLY and CDR2 FYNNEI. The CDR3 is CASPRGTGELFF. CDR3 DNA: TGTGCCAGCCCCAGGGGCACCGGGGAGCTGTTTTTT.

This rearrangement joins TRBV5-1 to TRBJ2-1; no clear D gene. The germline V gene has CDR1 SGHRS and CDR2 YFSETQ. CDR3 size: 16 residues. The V gene lost 0 bases and the J gene lost 2 bases, with 12 bases spanning the gap. The CDR3 region has the DNA TGCGCCAGCAGCTTGGGAACGGGTTACACCTACAATGAGCAGTTCTTC. As protein: CASSLGTGYTYNEQFF.

This chain joins TRBV3-1 (or the pseudogene TRBV3-2) and TRBJ2-4; possible D gene TRBD1, 5 bases. The CDR3 has 17 residues. With 1 base removed from V and 0 bases from J, the gap between germline ends came to 13 bases. The germline gives CDR1 LGHDT, CDR2 YNNKEL (reference sequence). In DNA form, the CDR3 reads TGTGCCAGCAGCCAAGGTCAGGGAATAGTAGCCAAAAACATTCAGTACTTC. It encodes CASSQGQGIVAKNIQYF.

The chain employs TRBV6-5 and TRBJ2-7, with TRBD1 matching over 9 bases. Losses at the gene ends were 5 bases for V and 6 bases for J; bases not matched to a gene: 8. This CDR3 has 14 amino acids. Germline V gene lookup returns CDR1 MNHEY and CDR2 SVGAGI. In DNA form, the CDR3 reads TGTGCCAGCAGTCCCCGACAGGGGGGCGCCGAGCAGTACTTC. Translated, it gives CASSPRQGGAEQYF.

This chain joins TRBV9 and TRBJ2-7; maybe TRBD1 (6 bases). This CDR3 contains 13 residues. Germline assignment: CDR1 SGDLS and CDR2 YYNGEE. V dropped 3 bases and J dropped 1 base, with 8 bases sitting between them. The CDR3 is CASSETGSYEQYF. The DNA for the CDR3 is TGTGCCAGCAGCGAAACAGGGTCCTACGAGCAGTACTTC.

CDR3 sequence (DNA): TGTGCCAGCAGCCCACAAGGCCCTAGCGGAGGGCCCTACAATGAGCAGTTCTTC. The encoded protein is CASSPQGPSGGPYNEQFF. This chain uses TRBV6-2 or TRBV6-3 with TRBJ2-1, with 7 bases fitting TRBD2. The CDR3 totals 18 residues. Trimming cost V 6 bases and J 2 bases; bases outside gene matches: 16. Germline-derived CDR1 and CDR2 are MNHEY and SVGEGT.

The rearrangement uses TRBV11-2 and TRBJ1-1; no firm D call. Germline assignment: CDR1 SGHAT and CDR2 FQNNGV. CDR3 length equals 16 residues. V lost 4 bases, J lost 4 bases, and 19 bases lay in between. The CDR3 reads CASSSDGPIARTEAFF. CDR3 sequence (DNA): TGTGCCAGCAGCTCCGACGGCCCGATAGCCCGCACTGAAGCTTTCTTT.

This chain joins TRBV19 and TRBJ2-2; TRBD1 matches at 8 bases. The CDR3 is made up of 16 amino acids. V gave up 7 bases and J gave up 2 bases; unmatched junction bases: 9. Looked up from germline, CDR1 is LNHDA and CDR2 is SQIVND (reference sequence). The CDR3 loop reads CASNPRDRSNTGELFF. CDR3 bases: TGTGCCAGTAACCCCCGGGACAGGAGTAACACCGGGGAGCTGTTTTTT.

The chain recombines TRBV6-6 with TRBJ1-1; weak D call: TRBD1 (5 bases). The V gene's germline CDR1 is MNHNY and CDR2 SVGAGI (reference sequence). This CDR3 spans 14 amino acids. V lost 7 bases and J lost 4, with 16 bases in between. DNA for the CDR3: TGTGCCAGCACTTTTCTGGGGGAGGGCACTGAAGCTTTCTTT. Translation: CASTFLGEGTEAFF.

This chain joins TRBV18 and TRBJ1-5; D unresolved. V was trimmed by 1 base and J by 6 bases, leaving 7 bases between them. This CDR3 is 13 amino acids long. Germline CDR1 and CDR2: KGHSH and LQKENI. Here the CDR3 reads CASSPQTGQPQHF. The CDR3 nucleotides are TGTGCCAGCTCACCACAAACGGGTCAGCCCCAGCATTTT.

The chain combines TRBV10-3 with TRBJ2-3; D gene unclear. CDR3 size: 13 residues. Germline V gene lookup returns CDR1 ENHRY and CDR2 SYGVKD. The V end lost 2 bases, the J end lost 1 base, and 4 bases lay between the germline ends. In DNA form, the CDR3 reads TGTGCCATCAGTGAGACAGGCACAGATACGCAGTATTTT. This encodes CAISETGTDTQYF.

The V call is TRBV18, the J call TRBJ2-2, with TRBD1 identical over 10 bases. CDR3 length: 17 residues. CDR1 is KGHSH and CDR2 is LQKENI in the germline V gene. V lost 4 bases, J lost 6 bases, and 11 bases stayed unmatched. CDR3 nucleotide sequence: TGTGCCAGCTCACTAGGACCAACCGGGACAGGGGCCGGGGAGCTGTTTTTT. Translation: CASSLGPTGTGAGELFF.

With regard to this clone: Compared with germline, one end of the junction differs, possibly owing to a read error. For the CDR3, the DNA is TGTGCTAGCAGCTTAGGGGTACTAGCGGCACCTAACACCGGGGAGCTGTTTTTT. Protein: CASSLGVLAAPNTGELFF. V is TRBV7-7 and J is TRBJ2-2; 8 positions agree with TRBD2. This CDR3 spans 18 amino acids. Germline CDR1 reads SSHAT; CDR2 reads FNYEAQ (reference sequence).